This record covers a single T cell receptor (beta chain). Using immunoSEQ multiplex PCR, the repertoire was profiled, and TCRdb retains in-frame clones only, with some absent. The sample records approximately 59,000 clones, about 90% being singletons. The germline CDR1 and CDR2 sequences are ENHRY and SYGVKD. This CDR3 is built from 11 residues. The V and J ends lost 2 bases and 9 bases respectively, with 8 bases between them. This specimen comes from a study of technical replicates of blood from a handful of donors. The receptor was derived from a human donor in good health. Some clones in this sample may be carry-over from other donors' samples. What was sequenced was PBMCs. The chain has TRBV10-3 and TRBJ2-7; a weak D match, TRBD1 (6 bases). CDR3 residues: CAISEDRRQYF. CDR3 nucleotides: TGTGCCATCAGTGAGGACAGGCGGCAGTACTTC.